This T cell receptor (beta chain) stems from a study of control samples from healthy donors and cancer patients. The protocol was immunoSEQ multiplex PCR, while the TCRdb copy is restricted to in-frame clones and leaves out a portion. The sample yields about 120,000 clones, approximately 90% seen once. Germline assignment: CDR1 MNHNY and CDR2 SVGAGI (reference sequence). V lost 6 bases to trimming and J lost 8 bases, with 22 bases between them. The CDR3 covers 16 residues. The chain joins TRBV6-6 to TRBJ1-4; weak D call: TRBD1 (5 bases). The TCR comes from a man aged 40-49 years in good health. Sequencing used blood. The CDR3 protein is CASSYGSGLGGEKLFF. The CDR3, as DNA: TGTGCCAGCAGCTACGGTTCGGGGCTGGGTGGAGAAAAACTGTTTTTT.